This T cell receptor (beta chain) was captured in a study of T cells after yellow fever vaccination. Study observations and caveats: Bulk-population clonotypes that are abundant could appear as contaminants in FACS-sorted repertoires.

TCRdb re-called the 5' RACE reads with MiXCR, one entry per CDR3 protein. This table has just over 250,000 distinct CDR3 sequences, roughly 4.8% appearing once. As regards this clonotype: Its antigen remains unknown.

Sample: CD4+ T cells sorted from PBMCs, taken on the day of the yellow fever booster vaccination. The source is a man between 18 and 35 years old who received the YFV17D yellow fever vaccine.

In nucleotides, the CDR3 is TGCAGTGCCCAACGCGAGGGGGGCCCAGAAGCTTTCTTT. It codes for CSAQREGGPEAFF. The rearrangement uses TRBV20-1 and TRBJ1-1, with a tentative D call TRBD1 (6 bases). Germline V gene data show CDR1 as DFQATT and CDR2 as SNEGSKA (reference sequence). CDR3 length: 13 residues. The V and J ends lost 6 bases and 8 bases respectively, with 19 bases between them.